These T cell receptor beta chains were read from a single sample in a study of blood T cells in healthy people across ages. TCRdb used MiXCR to reprocess the 5' RACE reads, holding one entry per CDR3 protein. The data show 800,000 or so distinct CDR3 sequences, with roughly 60% seen just once and around a quarter held by the top ten. The specimen was blood. The source is a man younger than 45 in good health. CDR3s include the opening cysteine and the closing phenylalanine or tryptophan. The order of the fields is clone size, D gene, J gene, V gene, CDR3 length, CDR3 protein, CDR3 DNA. A D gene is named only where the DNA matches it firmly. Not all rows give a size; the values are once, few, many and, for expanded clones, a class.

size: NA
D: NA
J: TRBJ2-1
V: TRBV5-5
length: 15
CDR3: CASSLYLGPGDEQFF
DNA: TGTGCCAGCAGCTTGTATCTGGGGCCGGGCGATGAGCAGTTCTTC

size: few
D: NA
J: TRBJ2-3
V: TRBV29-1
length: 15
CDR3: CSVAGGAVSTDTQYF
DNA: TGCAGCGTTGCTGGAGGGGCAGTCTCCACAGATACGCAGTATTTT

size: NA
D: TRBD1
J: TRBJ1-1
V: TRBV27
length: 14
CDR3: CASSLQGADTEAFF
DNA: TGTGCCAGCAGTTTACAGGGGGCGGACACTGAAGCTTTCTTT

size: NA
D: TRBD1
J: TRBJ1-5
V: TRBV10-3
length: 14
CDR3: CAISRDRNNQPQHF
DNA: TGTGCCATCAGTAGGGACAGGAACAATCAGCCCCAGCATTTT

size: NA
D: TRBD2
J: TRBJ2-3
V: TRBV28
length: 16
CDR3: CASSRAGRAGTDTQYF
DNA: TGTGCCAGCAGTCGAGCGGGACGAGCGGGCACAGATACGCAGTATTTT

size: few
D: TRBD2
J: TRBJ2-1
V: TRBV7-2
length: 13
CDR3: CASRGVSYNEQFF
DNA: TGTGCCAGCCGGGGGGTCTCCTACAATGAGCAGTTCTTC

size: few
D: NA
J: TRBJ1-4
V: TRBV28
length: 12
CDR3: CASFGRDEKLFF
DNA: TGTGCCAGCTTTGGGAGAGATGAAAAACTGTTTTTT

size: NA
D: NA
J: TRBJ2-1
V: TRBV6-2/TRBV6-3
length: 13
CDR3: CASSYVRYNEQFF
DNA: TGTGCCAGCAGTTACGTGCGATACAATGAGCAGTTCTTC

size: NA
D: TRBD2
J: TRBJ2-5
V: TRBV2
length: 15
CDR3: CATNGKAGGGETQYF
DNA: TGTGCCACCAATGGAAAAGCGGGGGGTGGGGAGACCCAGTACTTC

size: few
D: NA
J: TRBJ2-7
V: TRBV7-3
length: 15
CDR3: CASSPTHVGVGEQYF
DNA: TGTGCCAGCAGCCCAACCCACGTGGGGGTAGGCGAGCAGTACTTC

size: NA
D: TRBD2
J: TRBJ2-5
V: TRBV7-7
length: 16
CDR3: CASSFLAGGLQETQYF
DNA: TGTGCTAGCAGCTTTTTAGCGGGGGGATTACAAGAGACCCAGTACTTC

size: NA
D: NA
J: TRBJ2-7
V: TRBV25-1
length: 12
CDR3: CASSDRSYEQYF
DNA: TGTGCCAGCAGTGATCGTTCCTACGAGCAGTACTTC

size: NA
D: NA
J: TRBJ2-7
V: TRBV20-1
length: 14
CDR3: CSAPPGLQINEQYF
DNA: TGCAGTGCTCCGCCGGGACTCCAAATCAATGAGCAGTACTTC

size: NA
D: NA
J: TRBJ1-5
V: TRBV7-9
length: 17
CDR3: CASSLYTGLASNQPQHF
DNA: TGTGCCAGCAGCCTTTACACAGGGCTCGCGAGCAATCAGCCCCAGCATTTT

size: NA
D: NA
J: TRBJ2-7
V: TRBV20-1
length: 15
CDR3: CSANRAGRGSYEQYF
DNA: TGCAGTGCGAATAGAGCTGGCAGGGGCTCCTACGAGCAGTACTTC

size: NA
D: TRBD2
J: TRBJ2-3
V: TRBV20-1
length: 15
CDR3: CSAVGGGSGTDTQYF
DNA: TGCAGTGCTGTGGGCGGGGGATCAGGGACAGATACGCAGTATTTT

size: NA
D: NA
J: TRBJ2-6
V: TRBV25-1
length: 16
CDR3: CASTSTGISGANVPTF
DNA: TGTGCCAGCACCTCGACGGGGATCTCTGGGGCCAACGTCCCGACTTTC

size: once
D: NA
J: TRBJ1-4
V: TRBV6-6
length: 12
CDR3: CASSLDREELFF
DNA: TGTGCCAGCAGCCTTGACAGAGAAGAACTGTTTTTT

size: NA
D: TRBD1
J: TRBJ1-1
V: TRBV4-2
length: 14
CDR3: CASSPTGSYTEAFF
DNA: TGTGCCAGCAGCCCGACAGGGTCCTACACTGAAGCTTTCTTT

size: NA
D: NA
J: TRBJ1-5
V: TRBV27
length: 16
CDR3: CASSARGGGGNQPQHF
DNA: TGTGCCAGCAGTGCCAGGGGAGGAGGAGGAAATCAGCCCCAGCATTTT

size: NA
D: NA
J: TRBJ1-4
V: TRBV13
length: 12
CDR3: CASSPGGGAVFF
DNA: TGTGCCAGCAGCCCTGGGGGGGGAGCGGTGTTTTTT

size: NA
D: NA
J: TRBJ1-6
V: TRBV4-3
length: 15
CDR3: CASSRSRDGDSPLHF
DNA: TGCGCCAGCAGCCGCAGCCGGGACGGAGATTCACCCCTCCACTTT

size: NA
D: TRBD2
J: TRBJ2-3
V: TRBV7-2
length: 17
CDR3: CASSFLFLAGVTDTQYF
DNA: TGTGCCAGCAGCTTCTTGTTCCTAGCGGGGGTCACAGATACGCAGTATTTT

size: NA
D: TRBD1
J: TRBJ1-6
V: TRBV20-1
length: 15
CDR3: CSARDLGRGDSPLHF
DNA: TGCAGTGCTAGAGATCTGGGCAGGGGGGATTCACCCCTCCACTTT